The sample holds one count of the clone carrying this T cell receptor (beta chain). The V end was cut by 2 bases, the J end by 0 bases, with 6 bases between. The germline gives CDR1 SEHNR, CDR2 FQNEAQ (reference sequence). The CDR3 runs 14 residues. This sample was taken from a study of CD8 T cells in Susac syndrome. All included Susac syndrome patients satisfied recently defined diagnostic criteria for definite or probable disease. CD8+ and CD4+ T cells were negatively isolated; TEMRA cells were FACS-enriched. Random hexamers primed reverse transcription of about 0.5 to 1 ug RNA. Multiplex PCR with immunoSEQ amplified the TCR beta CDR3 across 54 Vbeta and 13 Jbeta. TCRdb reanalysed the immunoSEQ multiplex PCR reads using MiXCR and keeps one entry per CDR3 protein. The sample has approximately 190,000 distinct CDR3 sequences; 90% to 95% are singletons.

The sequence was obtained from a human donor with Susac syndrome. The rearrangement links TRBV7-9 to TRBJ2-3; no reliable D call. Sequencing was done on a sample of CD4+ T cells from PBMCs. The CDR3 loop is CASSLSVSTDTQYF. The CDR3 nucleotides are TGTGCCAGCAGCTTAAGTGTGAGCACAGATACGCAGTATTTT.